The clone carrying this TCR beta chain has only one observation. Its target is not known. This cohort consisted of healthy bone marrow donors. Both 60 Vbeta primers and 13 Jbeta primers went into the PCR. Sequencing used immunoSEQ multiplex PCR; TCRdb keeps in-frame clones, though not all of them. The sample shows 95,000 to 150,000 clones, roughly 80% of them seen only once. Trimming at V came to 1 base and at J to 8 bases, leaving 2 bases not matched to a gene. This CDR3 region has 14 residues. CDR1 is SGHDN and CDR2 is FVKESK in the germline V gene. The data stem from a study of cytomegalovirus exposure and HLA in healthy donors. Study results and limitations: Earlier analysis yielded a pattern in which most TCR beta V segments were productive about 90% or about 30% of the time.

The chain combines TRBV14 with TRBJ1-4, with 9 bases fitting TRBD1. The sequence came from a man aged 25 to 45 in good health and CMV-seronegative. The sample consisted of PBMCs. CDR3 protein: CASSQVDRGEKLFF. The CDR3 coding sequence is TGTGCCAGCAGCCAAGTGGACAGGGGAGAAAAACTGTTTTTT.